These T cell receptor beta chains were read from a single sample in a study of PD-L1 blockade in urothelial cancer. The repertoire was sequenced with immunoSEQ multiplex PCR; TCRdb's copy has only in-frame clones and lacks some. The sample carries about 85,000 clones, over 65% recorded once. The source was PBMCs, collected around atezolizumab (anti-PD-L1) treatment. The receptors shown here come from a man aged 55-75 years with urothelial cancer. The CDR3 runs from the conserved cysteine through the conserved F or W. Each record gives: D gene, clone size, V gene, J gene, CDR3 DNA, CDR3 protein. A D gene is named only where the DNA matches it firmly. A clone size is listed for some rows: how often the clone was seen (once, few, many), or a class if it is expanded.

>-|-|TRBV18|TRBJ1-5
TGTGCCAGCTCGCCCGACATGTACCAGCCCCAGCATTTT
CASSPDMYQPQHF
>TRBD2|-|TRBV28|TRBJ2-1
TGTGCCAGCAGGCCCGGACTAGCGGGGGTCAATGAGCAGTTCTTC
CASRPGLAGVNEQFF
>TRBD1|few|TRBV5-6|TRBJ1-1
TGTGCCAGCAGCTTCATTGTTGGGACAGAGGAAGCTTTCTTT
CASSFIVGTEEAFF
>-|-|TRBV30|TRBJ1-2
TGTGCCTGGAGTCCGGTACAGTTCGGTGGCTACACCTTC
CAWSPVQFGGYTF
>-|few|TRBV12-5|TRBJ1-6
TGTGCTAGTGGTTACCAGGGGTCCTATAATTCACCCCTCCACTTT
CASGYQGSYNSPLHF
>-|-|TRBV20-1|TRBJ2-1
TGCAGTGCTAGCAAGGAGGGTCAGTTCTTC
CSASKEGQFF
>-|-|TRBV2|TRBJ1-1
TGTGCCAGCAGTCTGACAGGAGTGAACACTGAAGCTTTCTTT
CASSLTGVNTEAFF
>-|-|TRBV15|TRBJ2-3
TGTGCCACCAGCAGGGAGACAGGCACAGATACGCAGTATTTT
CATSRETGTDTQYF
>-|-|TRBV6-6|TRBJ2-7
TGTGCCAGCAGTTACACCGGTTCCTACGAGCAGTACTTC
CASSYTGSYEQYF
>TRBD2|-|TRBV6-1|TRBJ2-3
TGTGCCAGCATTTTCGCGGGGGGTTCCACAGATACGCAGTATTTT
CASIFAGGSTDTQYF
>TRBD1|-|TRBV4-3|TRBJ1-2
TGCGCCAGCAGCCTTGGGACAGGCCATGGGGGCTACACCTTC
CASSLGTGHGGYTF
>-|-|TRBV9|TRBJ1-2
TGTGCCAGCACCACAGAGGGGGATGTCTATGGCTACACCTTC
CASTTEGDVYGYTF
>TRBD1|once|TRBV19|TRBJ1-1
TGTGCCAGTAGTACACCACCGGGACAGGGGGCTGAAGCTTTCTTT
CASSTPPGQGAEAFF
>-|-|TRBV28|TRBJ2-7
TGTGCCAACACCCTTCCGGGGGTTTACGAGCAGTACTTC
CANTLPGVYEQYF
>TRBD2|-|TRBV15|TRBJ2-7
TGTGCCACCAGTCCAGGGAGGGAATACGAGCAGTACTTC
CATSPGREYEQYF
>TRBD2|-|TRBV29-1|TRBJ2-1
TGCAGCGTAGCCCCCGGGACTAGGCTCTACAATGAGCAGTTCTTC
CSVAPGTRLYNEQFF
>TRBD2|-|TRBV6-5|TRBJ2-1
TGTGCCAGCAGTTACTTGGCGGGGGGAGGGCTCAATGAGCAGTTCTTC
CASSYLAGGGLNEQFF
>TRBD2|-|TRBV29-1|TRBJ2-2
TGCAGCGCGGGACTAGCGGGAGGGATCGGGGAGCTGTTTTTT
CSAGLAGGIGELFF
>-|-|TRBV28|TRBJ1-3
TGTGCCAGCAGTTTGTTCCGGTCTGGAAACACCATATATTTT
CASSLFRSGNTIYF
>TRBD1|-|TRBV7-2|TRBJ1-2
TGTGCCAGCAGCTTAGAGGGACAGGCTTATTCCTACACCTTC
CASSLEGQAYSYTF
>-|few|TRBV11-3|TRBJ1-6
TGTGCCAGCAGCTCCAGGTATAATTCACCCCTCCACTTT
CASSSRYNSPLHF
>TRBD2|-|TRBV10-2|TRBJ2-7
TGCGCCAGCAGTGTAACTAGCGGGAGGGCCAACGAGCAGTACTTC
CASSVTSGRANEQYF
>-|-|TRBV19|TRBJ2-3
TGTGCCAGTAGTATAAGCCGCGATCGACTCACAGATACGCAGTATTTT
CASSISRDRLTDTQYF
>-|-|TRBV6-5|TRBJ2-4
TGTGCCAGCAGTTCGGGGCAGGGGTTAGCCAAAAACATTCAGTACTTC
CASSSGQGLAKNIQYF
>-|once|TRBV15|TRBJ2-2
TGTGCCACCAGCAGACTACAGCCGGCGAACACCGGGGAGCTGTTTTTT
CATSRLQPANTGELFF
>-|-|TRBV27|TRBJ2-1
TGTGCCAGCAGTTTAGGTCTAGAGGTTCCCAATGAGCAGTTCTTC
CASSLGLEVPNEQFF
>-|-|TRBV2|TRBJ1-6
TGTGCCAGCAGTGAAGCGCTTGGTAGGGGTTCACCCCTCCACTTT
CASSEALGRGSPLHF
>-|-|TRBV30|TRBJ1-4
TGTGCCTGCAACAAGGTGGAGGGTACAGCAAAACTGTTTTTT
CACNKVEGTAKLFF
>TRBD2|-|TRBV7-3|TRBJ2-2
TGTGCCAGCAGCTTAAGAACTGAGCGGGGGGGCAAGACCGGGGAGCTGTTTTTT
CASSLRTERGGKTGELFF
>TRBD1|-|TRBV7-6|TRBJ1-6
TGTGCCAGCAGCTTAGAGACAGGGAGCATGGATTCACCCCTCCACTTT
CASSLETGSMDSPLHF
>TRBD2|-|TRBV4-1|TRBJ2-2
TGCGCCAGCAGCCTCAACCCGACGGGACTAGTGACCGGGGAGCTGTTTTTT
CASSLNPTGLVTGELFF
>-|-|TRBV25-1|TRBJ1-6
TGTGCCAGCAGGGACAACCTGAATTCACCCCTCCACTTT
CASRDNLNSPLHF
>-|-|TRBV4-2|TRBJ2-5
TGTGCCAGCAGCCAACTAGAAGAGACCCAGTACTTC
CASSQLEETQYF
>-|few|TRBV11-2|TRBJ2-1
TGTGCCAGCAGCTTAGGTGCTAGTGTCTACAATGAGCAGTTCTTC
CASSLGASVYNEQFF
>-|-|TRBV4-1|TRBJ1-4
TGCGCCAGCAGCCTACGGGGGACCATCGTAACTAATGAAAAACTGTTTTTT
CASSLRGTIVTNEKLFF
>TRBD2|-|TRBV30|TRBJ2-5
TGTGCCTCCAAGCGGGGGCCCCTCCGGGAGACCCAGTACTTC
CASKRGPLRETQYF